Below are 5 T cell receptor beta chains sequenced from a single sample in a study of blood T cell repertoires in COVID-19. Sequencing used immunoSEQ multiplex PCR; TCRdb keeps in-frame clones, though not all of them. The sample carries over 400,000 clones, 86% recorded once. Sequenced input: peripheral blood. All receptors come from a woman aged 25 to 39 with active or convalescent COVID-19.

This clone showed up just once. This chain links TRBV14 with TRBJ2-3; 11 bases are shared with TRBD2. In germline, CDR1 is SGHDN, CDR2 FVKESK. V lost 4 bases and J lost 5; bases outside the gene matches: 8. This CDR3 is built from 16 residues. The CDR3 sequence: CASSPPLGLAVDTQYF. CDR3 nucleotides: TGTGCCAGCAGCCCCCCGTTGGGACTAGCGGTAGATACGCAGTATTTT.

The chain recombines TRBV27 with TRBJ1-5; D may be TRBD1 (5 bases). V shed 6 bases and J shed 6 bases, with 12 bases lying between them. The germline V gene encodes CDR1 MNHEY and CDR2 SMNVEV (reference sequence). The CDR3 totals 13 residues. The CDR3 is CASSPRGIQPQHF. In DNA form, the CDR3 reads TGTGCCAGCAGCCCAAGGGGTATTCAGCCCCAGCATTTT.

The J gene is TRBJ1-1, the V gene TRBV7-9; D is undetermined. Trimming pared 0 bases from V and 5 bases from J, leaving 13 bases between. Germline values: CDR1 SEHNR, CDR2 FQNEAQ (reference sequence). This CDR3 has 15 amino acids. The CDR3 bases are TGTGCCAGCAGCTTAGCTCGAGGAATTGGGACTGAAGCTTTCTTT. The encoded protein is CASSLARGIGTEAFF.

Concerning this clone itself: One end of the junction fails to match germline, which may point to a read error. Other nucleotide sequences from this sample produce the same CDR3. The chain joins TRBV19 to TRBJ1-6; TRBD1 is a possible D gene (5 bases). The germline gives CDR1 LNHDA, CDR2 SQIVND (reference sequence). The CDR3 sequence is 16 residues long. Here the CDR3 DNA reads TGTGCTAGTAGTCGATGGGGCTCGACGATTAATTCACCCCTCCACTTT. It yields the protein CASSRWGSTINSPLHF.

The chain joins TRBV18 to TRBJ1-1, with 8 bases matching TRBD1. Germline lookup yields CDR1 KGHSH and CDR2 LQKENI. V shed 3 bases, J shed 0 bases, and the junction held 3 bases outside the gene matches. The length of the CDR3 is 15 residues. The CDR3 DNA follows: TGTGCCAGCTCACCCGGGACAGGCTTGAACACTGAAGCTTTCTTT. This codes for CASSPGTGLNTEAFF.